The 14 T cell receptor beta chains presented below share a single source sample, sequenced in a study of T cell repertoires in cytomegalovirus infection (dated by TCRdb to the late 2010s). The listed sequencing device is Illumina HiSeq 1500. TCRdb reworked the public reads: Q25 trimming with fastp, MiXCR clone assembly, productive beta chains retained. CDR3 protein sequences are deduplicated, and each keeps its most common genes and DNA. This sample is represented by around 230,000 distinct CDR3 sequences; 38% of them were singletons. Approximately 59% of the sample is held by the ten biggest clonotypes. The intended sense of this specimen's treatment or condition label: in vitro stimulation with specific CMV peptide epitopes to enrich CMV-specific T cells. Their specific antigens are unknown. Source: CD8+ T cells from cultured PBMCs, taken from culture after CMV antigen stimulation. The receptors here all came from a human donor in good health (CMV status not recorded). Some clones in this sample may be carry-over from other donors' samples.

The rearrangement uses TRBV11-3 and TRBJ1-1; 7 bases map to TRBD1. The J segment lost 3 bases and the V segment lost 5 bases, leaving 9 bases of the junction unmatched. The germline CDR1 and CDR2 sequences are SGHNT and YENEEA. The CDR3 sequence is 15 residues long. The CDR3 DNA sequence: TGTGCCAGCAGCCTCTACAGGGGAGGGGACACTGAAGCTTTCTTT. It codes for CASSLYRGGDTEAFF.

This clonotype appeared many times. The chain recombines TRBV7-2 with TRBJ2-4, with a possible D match to TRBD1 (5 bases). The CDR3 is 16 amino acids. Germline V lookup: CDR1 SGHTA, CDR2 FQGNSA. Trimming took off 2 bases at V and 0 bases at J, with 11 bases between the two ends. The CDR3 DNA reads as TGTGCCAGCAGCTTACAGGGATTCCTAGCCAAAAACATTCAGTACTTC. It is translated as CASSLQGFLAKNIQYF.

This clonotype was seen more than once but under ten times. The rearrangement uses TRBV7-4 and TRBJ2-3, with 8 bases that match TRBD2. V shed 5 bases and J 1 base; nucleotides not matched to a gene: 8. Per the germline V gene, CDR1 is SGHVT and CDR2 is SQSDAQ. The length of the CDR3 is 16 residues. This CDR3 reads CASSPRAGGGTDTQYF. As DNA, the CDR3 is TGTGCCAGCAGCCCAAGGGCGGGAGGAGGCACAGATACGCAGTATTTT.

The chain uses TRBV12-3 or TRBV12-4 and TRBJ1-1; TRBD1 might be the D (6 bases). The CDR3 covers 15 residues. Trimming pared 8 bases from V and 1 base from J, leaving 17 bases between. CDR3: CASPPAGVKNTEAFF. The CDR3, as DNA: TGTGCCAGCCCCCCGGCAGGGGTAAAGAACACTGAAGCTTTCTTT.

This clonotype appeared many times. The genes are TRBV12-3 or TRBV12-4 and TRBJ2-5, with 8 bases that match TRBD2. The CDR3 loop spans 16 amino acids. J gave up 4 bases and V 3 bases, and 10 bases lay outside the gene matches. The CDR3 DNA sequence: TGTGCCAGCAGTTTGGGACTAGGGATCCCAGGAGAGACCCAGTACTTC. The encoded protein is CASSLGLGIPGETQYF.

The chain links TRBV11-2 to TRBJ2-1, with 7 nucleotides matching TRBD2. This CDR3 region has 11 residues. Trimming took 7 bases from V and 10 from J; bases not matched to a gene: 4. Germline assignment: CDR1 SGHAT and CDR2 FQNNGV. The CDR3 sequence is CASTPRGEQFF. CDR3 nucleotides: TGTGCCAGCACTCCGCGGGGGGAGCAGTTCTTC.

This clonotype was observed a handful of times. This sequence joins TRBV27 and TRBJ2-2, with 10 nucleotides matching TRBD2. The CDR3 is 16 amino acids. CDR1 and CDR2 from the germline V gene are MNHEY and SMNVEV (reference sequence). J was trimmed by 1 base and V by 5 bases; bases with no gene match: 4. CDR3 protein: CASSPRLAGNTGELFF. CDR3 bases: TGTGCCAGCAGTCCCCGACTAGCGGGGAACACCGGGGAGCTGTTTTTT.

There are a few counts of this clonotype. V is TRBV28 and J is TRBJ1-3; a weak D match, TRBD1 (5 bases). Germline-derived CDR1 and CDR2 are MDHEN and SYDVKM. Trimming took off 9 bases at V and 0 bases at J, with 15 bases between the two ends. The CDR3 is made up of 15 amino acids. The CDR3 region is CASKPGQGSGNTIYF. The CDR3 DNA reads as TGTGCCAGTAAGCCCGGGCAGGGCTCTGGAAACACCATATATTTT.

Of note for this clonotype: Its ends do not fully match the called genes, so a read error is possible. The genes are TRBV7-6 and TRBJ2-1; D might be TRBD1 (6 bases). This CDR3 comprises 15 residues. CDR1 and CDR2 (germline): SGHVS, FNYEAQ. For the CDR3, the DNA is TGTGCTAGCAGCTTAGCGTCAGGGGTGGGCAATGAGCAGTTCTTC. Encoded protein: CASSLASGVGNEQFF.

This chain uses TRBV7-6 with TRBJ2-5; tentative D call: TRBD2 (6 bases). Between the trimmed V and J ends, which lost 4 bases and 1 base, there was a span of 10 bases. The germline CDR1 and CDR2 sequences are SGHVS and FNYEAQ. This CDR3 contains 14 residues. CDR3: CASSSRDRQETQYF. CDR3 nucleotides: TGTGCCAGCAGCTCGCGGGACCGCCAAGAGACCCAGTACTTC. The entire variable domain, with the rest obtained from reference TRBV7-6 and TRBJ2-5, is as follows: GAGVSQSPRYKVTKRGQDVALRCDPISGHVSLYWYRQALGQGPEFLTYFNYEAQQDKSGLPNDRFSAERPEGSISTLTIQRTEQRDSAMYRCASSSRDRQETQYFGPGTRLLVL.

This clonotype was observed many times. V is TRBV6-2 or TRBV6-3 and J is TRBJ2-1; 11 bases line up with TRBD2. Germline V gene sequence: CDR1 MNHEY, CDR2 SVGEGT. V shed 6 bases and J 1 base; nucleotides not matched to a gene: 8. CDR3 length equals 17 residues. CDR3 DNA: TGTGCCAGCAGGCGCAGACTAGCGGGGTTATCCTACAATGAGCAGTTCTTC. Protein product: CASRRRLAGLSYNEQFF.

The V and J genes are TRBV10-2 and TRBJ1-2, with D possibly being TRBD1 (6 bases). The V gene lost 3 bases and the J gene lost 0 bases, with 11 bases spanning the gap. This CDR3 is 15 amino acids long. Germline CDR1 reads WSHSY; CDR2 reads SAAADI. The CDR3 loop reads CASSDRGGTNYGYTF. In DNA, the CDR3 is TGCGCCAGCAGTGATCGAGGGGGTACTAACTATGGCTACACCTTC.

The chain uses TRBV29-1 and TRBJ1-1; D not resolved. The CDR3 runs 13 residues. V was clipped by 8 bases and J by 11 bases, with 24 bases between them. CDR1 and CDR2 from the germline V gene are SQVTM and ANQGSEA. The CDR3 DNA reads TGCAGCTCACATCACCTCAGCGCTTGGTATGCTTTCTTT. Residues: CSSHHLSAWYAFF.

The chain joins TRBV13 to TRBJ2-7; 9 positions agree with TRBD1. After removal of 4 bases from V and 2 bases from J, the junction contained 6 bases not matched to a gene. There are 15 residues in the CDR3. Germline V gives CDR1 PRHDT, CDR2 FYEKMQ (reference sequence). The CDR3 spells CASSSGTGIPYEQYF. Here the CDR3 DNA reads TGTGCCAGCAGCTCCGGGACAGGGATTCCCTACGAGCAGTACTTC.